The rows below give T cell receptor beta chains drawn from one sample of a study of shared clonotypes between healthy human individuals. The repertoire was sequenced with immunoSEQ multiplex PCR; TCRdb's copy has only in-frame clones and lacks some. Of just over 2,000,000 clones listed, about 95% are singletons. Sequenced: naive CD8+ T cells sorted from blood. The receptors stem from a man younger than 35 in good health. CDR3s include the opening cysteine and the closing phenylalanine or tryptophan. Fields, in order: D gene, J gene, V gene, clone size, CDR3 DNA, CDR3 protein. D genes are given only for firm matches. Expanded clones are given a class, and other clones once, few, many or no size at all.

>.|TRBJ2-3|TRBV19|once
TGTGCCAGTACCATAAGCCCCTCCAGCACAGATACGCAGTATTTT
CASTISPSSTDTQYF
>.|TRBJ2-5|TRBV10-2|.
TGCGCCAGCAGTGTAGTTGGCGGACAAGAGACCCAGTACTTC
CASSVVGGQETQYF
>.|TRBJ2-7|TRBV6-1|.
TGTGCCAGCAGTGACTACAGTTCCTACGAGCAGTACTTC
CASSDYSSYEQYF
>.|TRBJ1-1|TRBV2|.
TGTGCCAGCAGTGATAGGTTAATAGACACTGAAGCTTTCTTT
CASSDRLIDTEAFF
>.|TRBJ2-2|TRBV4-1|once
TGCGCCAGCAGCCAAGATAGCGAGACCGGGGAGCTGTTTTTT
CASSQDSETGELFF
>.|TRBJ2-1|TRBV7-9|.
TGTGCCAGCAGCTTATACGAGGGGACTGTTAATGAGCAGTTCTTC
CASSLYEGTVNEQFF
>TRBD2|TRBJ2-5|TRBV5-1|.
TGCGCCAGCAGCTTGGTCGGACTAGCGGGGGAGGAGACCCAGTACTTC
CASSLVGLAGEETQYF
>.|TRBJ2-7|TRBV5-1|once
TGCGCCAGCAGCTTGGCTCTCGGGTTAGATATCGAGCAGTACTTC
CASSLALGLDIEQYF
>TRBD1|TRBJ2-7|TRBV5-4|.
TGTGCCAGCAGCTTTCAGGGGGCCGGCGAGCAGTACTTC
CASSFQGAGEQYF
>.|TRBJ2-7|TRBV7-9|.
TGTGCCAGCAGCTACGACCCGGGCGATCCAGGCGAGCAGTACTTC
CASSYDPGDPGEQYF
>.|TRBJ1-1|TRBV4-3|.
TGCGCCAGCAGCCAAGTAGCTGCAGCTAACACTGAAGCTTTCTTT
CASSQVAAANTEAFF
>TRBD2|TRBJ2-3|TRBV6-5|.
TGTGCCAGCAGTTACCAGACTAGCGGAGGTACAGATACGCAGTATTTT
CASSYQTSGGTDTQYF
>TRBD2|TRBJ2-1|TRBV4-3|.
TGCGCCAGCAGCCCCGCTAGCGGGAGATACAATGAGCAGTTCTTC
CASSPASGRYNEQFF
>.|TRBJ2-3|TRBV30|.
TGTGCCTGGAGTGTGATGGGTTTGGGGGACACAGATACGCAGTATTTT
CAWSVMGLGDTDTQYF
>.|TRBJ2-2|TRBV7-9|.
TGTGCCAGCAGCTTAGCCCTAGGCACCACCGGGGAGCTGTTTTTT
CASSLALGTTGELFF
>TRBD2|TRBJ2-1|TRBV27|.
TGTGCCAGCAGTTTTAGCGGGGGGGAAACCTACAATGAGCAGTTCTTC
CASSFSGGETYNEQFF
>.|TRBJ2-7|TRBV13|.
TGTGCCAGCAGCAGCGCTATCACCTACGAGCAGTACTTC
CASSSAITYEQYF
>.|TRBJ2-7|TRBV27|.
TGTGCCAGCAGTAAGACCGGGACGGAAGCTGACTACGAGCAGTACTTC
CASSKTGTEADYEQYF
>.|TRBJ2-3|TRBV29-1|.
TGCAGCGTTGAAGATCAGGTTCCTTCGCCCACAGATACGCAGTATTTT
CSVEDQVPSPTDTQYF
>.|TRBJ2-1|TRBV2|.
TGTGCCAGCCTGGCCCGGGGGTACAATGAGCAGTTCTTC
CASLARGYNEQFF
>.|TRBJ1-5|TRBV6-1|.
TGTGCCAGCAGTGCCCCGGGACTGGCCCCCAATCAGCCCCAGCATTTT
CASSAPGLAPNQPQHF
>.|TRBJ2-2|TRBV28|.
TGTGCCGGGCGACGTCCCGTCGGGGAGCTGTTTTTT
CAGRRPVGELFF
>TRBD1|TRBJ1-5|TRBV6-5|.
TGTGCCAGCAGTCTGGGACAGACTAATCAGCCCCAGCATTTT
CASSLGQTNQPQHF
>.|TRBJ1-5|TRBV28|.
TGTGCCAGCAGCCTGCTTCAGTATAGCAATCAGCCCCAGCATTTT
CASSLLQYSNQPQHF
>.|TRBJ1-1|TRBV6-1|few
TGTGCCAGCAGGCAGATGAACACTGAAGCTTTCTTT
CASRQMNTEAFF
>TRBD1|TRBJ2-1|TRBV27|once
TGTGCCAGCACCTCCGCTCAAACAGGGGGCGCGGGTTACAATGAGCAGTTCTTC
CASTSAQTGGAGYNEQFF
>TRBD1|TRBJ1-1|TRBV7-9|.
TGTGCCAGCAGCTCCTTGGACAGGATTGAAGCTTTCTTT
CASSSLDRIEAFF
>TRBD1|TRBJ1-1|TRBV5-6|.
TGTGCCAGCAGGTCGACAGGGTTGACTGAAGCTTTCTTT
CASRSTGLTEAFF
>TRBD2|TRBJ2-4|TRBV7-2|.
TGTGCCAGCAGCCCCGGAGTTGAACTAGCGGGGCCGATGAAAAACATTCAGTACTTC
CASSPGVELAGPMKNIQYF
>.|TRBJ1-1|TRBV6-4|.
TGTGCCAGCAGTCCTAGAATGAACACTGAAGCTTTCTTT
CASSPRMNTEAFF
>.|TRBJ1-4|TRBV6-5|once
TGTGCCAGCAGTTACGGTGGCAGACTTCATGAAAAACTGTTTTTT
CASSYGGRLHEKLFF
>.|TRBJ2-5|TRBV27|once
TGTGCCAGCAGTTTTGTCGGTTCTGCGGAGACCCAGTACTTC
CASSFVGSAETQYF
>TRBD2|TRBJ2-5|TRBV9|.
TGTGCCAGCAGCGCAGGACTAGCGGGGGGTCGAGAGACCCAGTACTTC
CASSAGLAGGRETQYF
>.|TRBJ2-1|TRBV5-1|.
TGCGCCAGCAGCTTGTTTAGGGGTCCGGACAATGAGCAGTTCTTC
CASSLFRGPDNEQFF